This is a list of T cell receptor beta chains from one sample in a study of T cells after posttransplantation cyclophosphamide. Repertoires were generated with immunoSEQ multiplex PCR, while TCRdb's copy carries only in-frame clones and drops some. The sample holds 23,000 or so clones, and no clone turns up only once. Sequences were derived from PBMCs, sampled after allogeneic stem cell transplant with posttransplant cyclophosphamide. The receptors shown here come from a male patient in his late teens or twenties who received an allogeneic stem cell transplant from a related donor, was CMV-positive, and had no GVHD. Some T cells may trace back to the graft donor. The CDR3 runs from the conserved cysteine through the conserved F or W. D genes are given only for firm matches. Only part of the rows carry a size: once, few, many, or a class if the clone is expanded.

many,.,TRBV27,TRBJ1-4,CASSPDPGGGREKLFF,TGTGCCAGCAGTCCCGACCCCGGGGGGGGGAGAGAAAAACTGTTTTTT
many,.,TRBV2,TRBJ2-3,CASSHFYRDTQYF,TGTGCCAGCAGTCACTTCTACCGAGATACGCAGTATTTT
many,TRBD2,TRBV5-1,TRBJ2-1,CASSLLRTSGNEQFF,TGCGCCAGCAGCTTGCTAAGGACTAGCGGCAATGAGCAGTTCTTC
many,TRBD1,TRBV9,TRBJ2-2,CASSAKTGINTGELFF,TGTGCCAGCAGCGCAAAGACAGGGATTAACACCGGGGAGCTGTTTTTT
many,TRBD1,TRBV5-1,TRBJ2-5,CASSYTGGPGTQYF,TGCGCCAGCAGCTACACAGGGGGGCCGGGGACCCAGTACTTC
many,.,TRBV30,TRBJ1-5,CAWSEGGNQPQHF,TGTGCCTGGAGTGAAGGGGGCAATCAGCCCCAGCATTTT
many,.,TRBV25-1,TRBJ2-2,CASRGDKTNTGELFF,TGTGCCAGCAGGGGTGACAAGACGAACACCGGGGAGCTGTTTTTT
many,.,TRBV28,TRBJ1-1,CASSLYPSTEAFF,TGTGCCAGCAGTTTATACCCGAGCACTGAAGCTTTCTTT
many,TRBD2,TRBV4-1,TRBJ2-1,CASSQVIAGLSNEQFF,TGCGCCAGCAGCCAAGTAATAGCGGGACTTTCAAATGAGCAGTTCTTC
many,.,TRBV28,TRBJ1-3,CASSSSGVPGGNTIYF,TGTGCCAGCAGCTCTTCGGGGGTGCCGGGAGGAAACACCATATATTTT
many,TRBD2,TRBV4-1,TRBJ2-1,CASSQEPPASGGAGEQFF,TGCGCCAGCAGCCAAGAGCCCCCCGCTAGCGGGGGGGCCGGTGAGCAGTTCTTC
many,TRBD1,TRBV2,TRBJ1-2,CASSEQGAIGYTF,TGTGCCAGCAGTGAGCAGGGGGCTATTGGCTACACCTTC
many,.,TRBV18,TRBJ2-7,CASSPLPPFARSNYEQYF,TGTGCCAGCTCACCACTTCCCCCCTTTGCCCGGTCGAACTACGAGCAGTACTTC
few,.,TRBV12-2,TRBJ2-3,CASRSPHPTSANTDTQYF,TGTGCAAGTCGCTCACCTCACCCGACTAGCGCTAACACAGATACGCAGTATTTT
many,.,TRBV19,TRBJ1-4,CASRPLYRGGGDEKLFF,TGTGCCAGTAGACCCCTATATAGGGGGGGAGGCGATGAAAAACTGTTTTTT
.,TRBD2,TRBV9,TRBJ2-1,CASSSSGGYQETQFF,TGTGCCAGCAGCTCTAGCGGGGGGTACCAAGAGACCCAGTTCTTC
many,.,TRBV9,TRBJ2-2,CASSPGGTGTGELFF,TGTGCCAGCAGCCCAGGGGGGACGGGGACCGGGGAGCTGTTTTTT
many,.,TRBV25-1,TRBJ1-1,CASRHQGHLNTEAFF,TGTGCCAGCAGACACCAAGGACACCTGAACACTGAAGCTTTCTTT
many,TRBD1,TRBV4-1,TRBJ2-1,CASSLLLTGAYNEQFF,TGCGCCAGCAGCCTCCTCCTGACAGGGGCCTACAATGAGCAGTTCTTC
many,TRBD2,TRBV4-3,TRBJ2-2,CASSQGFRLGLAGGFTGELFF,TGCGCCAGCAGCCAAGGCTTTAGACTAGGACTAGCGGGAGGGTTTACCGGGGAGCTGTTTTTT
.,.,TRBV4-1,TRBJ2-7,CASSYSPDPVVEQYF,TGCGCCAGCAGCTATAGCCCCGACCCCGTGGTCGAGCAGTACTTC
many,TRBD2,TRBV9,TRBJ2-3,CASSVGGQGLAGGRGDTQYF,TGTGCCAGCAGCGTCGGTGGACAGGGACTAGCGGGGGGGCGAGGAGATACGCAGTATTTT
many,.,TRBV29-1,TRBJ2-5,CSVELLERRETQYF,TGCAGCGTTGAGCTTTTAGAGCGAAGGGAGACCCAGTACTTC
many,TRBD1,TRBV7-8,TRBJ1-4,CASSLPTGGLEKLFF,TGTGCCAGCAGCTTACCGACAGGGGGCTTGGAAAAACTGTTTTTT
many,.,TRBV19,TRBJ2-3,CASSILRAMGTDTQYF,TGTGCCAGTAGTATTCTGCGGGCCATGGGAACAGATACGCAGTATTTT
.,TRBD2,TRBV19,TRBJ2-7,CASSGAGTSYEQYF,TGTGCCAGTAGTGGAGCGGGAACCTCCTACGAGCAGTACTTC
many,TRBD2,TRBV6-5,TRBJ2-7,CASSSLAGGSNEQYF,TGTGCCAGCAGTTCCCTAGCGGGAGGAAGCAACGAGCAGTACTTC
many,.,TRBV5-5,TRBJ2-3,CASSLGWDIHSTDTQYF,TGTGCCAGCAGCTTGGGATGGGACATTCACTCCACAGATACGCAGTATTTT
many,.,TRBV28,TRBJ2-5,CASSLSETQYF,TGTGCCAGCAGTTTGTCGGAGACCCAGTACTTC
.,TRBD1,TRBV28,TRBJ2-2,CASNHRARGTGELFF,TGTGCCAGCAACCACAGGGCCAGGGGGACCGGGGAGCTGTTTTTT
many,TRBD1,TRBV19,TRBJ1-5,CASSPRDRRNQPQHF,TGTGCCAGTAGTCCCCGGGACAGGCGCAATCAGCCCCAGCATTTT
many,.,TRBV1,TRBJ2-1,CTSSQFDSFDSYNEQFF,TGCACCAGCAGCCAATTCGACTCTTTTGACTCCTACAATGAGCAGTTCTTC